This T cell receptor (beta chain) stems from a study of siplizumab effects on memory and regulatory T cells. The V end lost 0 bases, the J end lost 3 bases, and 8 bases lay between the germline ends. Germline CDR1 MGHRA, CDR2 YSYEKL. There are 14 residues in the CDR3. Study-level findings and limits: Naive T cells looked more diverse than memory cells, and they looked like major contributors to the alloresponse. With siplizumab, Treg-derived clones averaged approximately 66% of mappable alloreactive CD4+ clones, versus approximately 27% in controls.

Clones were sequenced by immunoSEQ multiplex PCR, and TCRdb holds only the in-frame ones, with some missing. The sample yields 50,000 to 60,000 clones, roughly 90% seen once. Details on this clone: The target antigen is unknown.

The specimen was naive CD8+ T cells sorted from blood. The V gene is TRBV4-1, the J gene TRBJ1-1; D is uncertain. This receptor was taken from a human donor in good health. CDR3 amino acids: CASSQDFIYTEAFF. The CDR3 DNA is TGCGCCAGCAGCCAAGATTTCATATACACTGAAGCTTTCTTT.